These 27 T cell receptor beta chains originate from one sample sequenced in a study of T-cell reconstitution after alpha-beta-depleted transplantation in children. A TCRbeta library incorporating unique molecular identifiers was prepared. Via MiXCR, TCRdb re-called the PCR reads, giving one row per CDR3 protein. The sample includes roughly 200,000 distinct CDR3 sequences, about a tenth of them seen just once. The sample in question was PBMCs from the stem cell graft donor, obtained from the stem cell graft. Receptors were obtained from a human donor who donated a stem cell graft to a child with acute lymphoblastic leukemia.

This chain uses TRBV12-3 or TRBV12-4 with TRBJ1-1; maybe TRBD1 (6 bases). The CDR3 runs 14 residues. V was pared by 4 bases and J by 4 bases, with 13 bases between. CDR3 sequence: CASSSDRSFTEAFF. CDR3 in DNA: TGTGCCAGCAGTTCCGACAGGAGCTTCACTGAAGCTTTCTTT.

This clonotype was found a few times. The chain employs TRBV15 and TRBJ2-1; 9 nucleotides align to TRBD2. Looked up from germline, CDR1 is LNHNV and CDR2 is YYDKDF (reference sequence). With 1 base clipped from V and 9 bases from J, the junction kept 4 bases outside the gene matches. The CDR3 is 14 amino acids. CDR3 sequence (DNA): TGTGCCACCAGCAGAGTAGCGGGGGTGCCTGAGCAGTTCTTC. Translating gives CATSRVAGVPEQFF.

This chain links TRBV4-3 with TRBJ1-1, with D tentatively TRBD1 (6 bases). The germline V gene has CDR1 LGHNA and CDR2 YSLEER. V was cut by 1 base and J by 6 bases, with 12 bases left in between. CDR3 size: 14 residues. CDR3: CASSQVQGRAEAFF. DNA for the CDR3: TGCGCCAGCAGCCAAGTTCAGGGGCGGGCTGAAGCTTTCTTT.

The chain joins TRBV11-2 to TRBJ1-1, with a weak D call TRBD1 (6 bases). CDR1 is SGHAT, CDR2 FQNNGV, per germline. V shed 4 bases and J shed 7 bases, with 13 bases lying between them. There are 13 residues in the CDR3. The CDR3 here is CASSSTGPGEAFF. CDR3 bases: TGTGCCAGCAGCTCGACAGGTCCGGGTGAAGCTTTCTTT.

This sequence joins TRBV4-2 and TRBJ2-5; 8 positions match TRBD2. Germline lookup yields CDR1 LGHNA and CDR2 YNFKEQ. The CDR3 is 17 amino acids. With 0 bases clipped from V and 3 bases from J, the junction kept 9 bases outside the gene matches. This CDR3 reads CASSQEGAGGEKETQYF. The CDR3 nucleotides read TGTGCCAGCAGCCAAGAAGGTGCGGGGGGCGAGAAAGAGACCCAGTACTTC.

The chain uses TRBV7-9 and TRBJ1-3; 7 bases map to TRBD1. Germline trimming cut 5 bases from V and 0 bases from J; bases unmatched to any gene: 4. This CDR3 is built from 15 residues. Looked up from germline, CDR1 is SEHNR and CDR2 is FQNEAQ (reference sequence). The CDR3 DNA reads TGTGCCAGCAGCCCACAGGGGAACTCTGGAAACACCATATATTTT. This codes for CASSPQGNSGNTIYF.

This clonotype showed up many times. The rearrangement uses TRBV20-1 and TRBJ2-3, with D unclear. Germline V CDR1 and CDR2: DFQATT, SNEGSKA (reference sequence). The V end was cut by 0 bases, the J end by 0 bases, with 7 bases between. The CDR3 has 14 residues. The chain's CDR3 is CSARDRRSTDTQYF. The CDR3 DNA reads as TGCAGTGCTAGAGATAGGCGGAGCACAGATACGCAGTATTTT.

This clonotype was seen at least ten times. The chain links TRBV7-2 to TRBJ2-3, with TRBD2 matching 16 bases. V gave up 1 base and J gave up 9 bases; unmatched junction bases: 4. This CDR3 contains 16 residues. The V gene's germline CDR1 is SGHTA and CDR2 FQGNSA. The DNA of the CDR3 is TGTGCCAGCAGCTTAGGGGGGACTAGCGGGGGGGCAACGCAGTATTTT. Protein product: CASSLGGTSGGATQYF.

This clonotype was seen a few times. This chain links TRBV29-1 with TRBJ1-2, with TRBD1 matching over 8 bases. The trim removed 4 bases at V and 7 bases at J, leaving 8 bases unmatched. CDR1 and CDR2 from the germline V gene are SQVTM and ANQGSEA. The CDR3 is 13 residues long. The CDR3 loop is CSVGPGGEGGYTF. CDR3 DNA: TGCAGCGTTGGGCCAGGGGGCGAGGGTGGCTACACCTTC.

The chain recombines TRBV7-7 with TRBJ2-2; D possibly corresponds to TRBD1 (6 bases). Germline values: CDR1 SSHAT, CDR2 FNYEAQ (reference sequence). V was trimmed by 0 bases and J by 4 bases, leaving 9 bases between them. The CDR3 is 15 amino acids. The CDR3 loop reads CASSLAAGATGELFF. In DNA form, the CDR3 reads TGTGCCAGCAGCTTAGCCGCAGGGGCCACCGGGGAGCTGTTTTTT.

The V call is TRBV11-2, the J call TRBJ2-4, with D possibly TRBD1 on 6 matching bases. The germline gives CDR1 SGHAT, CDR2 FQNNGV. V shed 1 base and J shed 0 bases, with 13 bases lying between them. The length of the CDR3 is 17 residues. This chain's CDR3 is CASSLGRDTLAKNIQYF. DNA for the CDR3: TGTGCCAGCAGCTTAGGTCGGGACACCTTAGCCAAAAACATTCAGTACTTC.

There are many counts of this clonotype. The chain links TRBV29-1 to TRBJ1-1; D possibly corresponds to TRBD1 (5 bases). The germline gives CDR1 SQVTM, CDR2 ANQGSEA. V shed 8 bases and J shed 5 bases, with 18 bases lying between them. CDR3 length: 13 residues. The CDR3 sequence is CSSRAGDRTEAFF. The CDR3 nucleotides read TGCAGCTCCCGCGCGGGGGATAGAACTGAAGCTTTCTTT.

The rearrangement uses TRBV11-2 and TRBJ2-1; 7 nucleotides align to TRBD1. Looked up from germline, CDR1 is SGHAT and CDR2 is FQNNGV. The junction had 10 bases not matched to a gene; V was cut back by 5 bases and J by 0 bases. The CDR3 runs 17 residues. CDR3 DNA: TGTGCCAGCAGCACCCTGGGACAGATCGTCTCCTACAATGAGCAGTTCTTC. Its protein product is CASSTLGQIVSYNEQFF.

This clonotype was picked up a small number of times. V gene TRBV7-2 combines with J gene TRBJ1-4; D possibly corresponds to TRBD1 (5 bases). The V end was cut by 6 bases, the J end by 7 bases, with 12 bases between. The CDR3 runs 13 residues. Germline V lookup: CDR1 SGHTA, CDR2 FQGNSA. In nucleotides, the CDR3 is TGTGCCAGCAGGGGGGTCGGGGGTGAAAAACTGTTTTTT. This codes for CASRGVGGEKLFF.

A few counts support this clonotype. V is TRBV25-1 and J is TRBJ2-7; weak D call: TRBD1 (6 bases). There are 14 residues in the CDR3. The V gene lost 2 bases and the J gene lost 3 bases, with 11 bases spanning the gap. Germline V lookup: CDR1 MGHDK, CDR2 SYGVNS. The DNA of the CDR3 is TGTGCCAGCAGTGAAACCGGACAGCTCTACGAGCAGTACTTC. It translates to CASSETGQLYEQYF.

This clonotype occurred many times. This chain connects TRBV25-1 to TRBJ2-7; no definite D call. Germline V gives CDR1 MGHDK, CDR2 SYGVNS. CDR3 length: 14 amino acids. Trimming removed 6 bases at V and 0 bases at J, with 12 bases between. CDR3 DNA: TGTGCCAGCAGCGATGACTCTGGCTCCTACGAGCAGTACTTC. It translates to CASSDDSGSYEQYF.

Written as DNA, the CDR3 is TGTGCCAGCAGCCTTTTTACGGGCGGGGGATCCACAGATACGCAGTATTTT. It specifies CASSLFTGGGSTDTQYF. The rearrangement joins TRBV7-9 to TRBJ2-3; 7 bases are shared with TRBD2. The CDR3 has 17 amino acids. V lost 5 bases to trimming and J lost 2 bases; unmatched junction nucleotides: 13. Germline lookup yields CDR1 SEHNR and CDR2 FQNEAQ (reference sequence). The whole variable domain, remainder taken from reference TRBV7-9 and TRBJ2-3, is DTGVSQNPRHKITKRGQNVTFRCDPISEHNRLYWYRQTLGQGPEFLTYFQNEAQLEKSRLLSDRFSAERPKGSFSTLEIQRTEQGDSAMYLCASSLFTGGGSTDTQYFGPGTRLTVL.

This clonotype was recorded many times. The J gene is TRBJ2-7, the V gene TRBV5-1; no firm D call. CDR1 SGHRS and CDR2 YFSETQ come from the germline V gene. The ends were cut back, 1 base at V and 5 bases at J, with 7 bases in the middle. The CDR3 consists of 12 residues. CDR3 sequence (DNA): TGCGCCAGCAGCTTGAACGGGCACGAGCAGTACTTC. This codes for CASSLNGHEQYF. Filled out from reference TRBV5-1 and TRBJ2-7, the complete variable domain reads KAGVTQTPRYLIKTRGQQVTLSCSPISGHRSVSWYQQTPGQGLQFLFEYFSETQRNKGNFPGRFSGRQFSNSRSEMNVSTLELGDSALYLCASSLNGHEQYFGPGTRLTVT.

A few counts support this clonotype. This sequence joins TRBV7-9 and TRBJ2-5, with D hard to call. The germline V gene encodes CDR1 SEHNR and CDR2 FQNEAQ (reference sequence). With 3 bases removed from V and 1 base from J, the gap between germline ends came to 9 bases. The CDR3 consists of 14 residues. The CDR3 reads CASSFPLIQETQYF. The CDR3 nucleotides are TGTGCCAGCAGCTTTCCCCTAATCCAAGAGACCCAGTACTTC.

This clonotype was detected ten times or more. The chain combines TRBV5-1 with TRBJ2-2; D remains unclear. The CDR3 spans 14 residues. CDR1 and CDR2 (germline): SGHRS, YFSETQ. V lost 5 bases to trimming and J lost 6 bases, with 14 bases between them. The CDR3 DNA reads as TGCGCCAGCAGAGGCGAGTTAAGTTCCGGGGAGCTGTTTTTT. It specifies CASRGELSSGELFF. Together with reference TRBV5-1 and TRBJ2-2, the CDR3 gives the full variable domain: KAGVTQTPRYLIKTRGQQVTLSCSPISGHRSVSWYQQTPGQGLQFLFEYFSETQRNKGNFPGRFSGRQFSNSRSEMNVSTLELGDSALYLCASRGELSSGELFFGEGSRLTVL.

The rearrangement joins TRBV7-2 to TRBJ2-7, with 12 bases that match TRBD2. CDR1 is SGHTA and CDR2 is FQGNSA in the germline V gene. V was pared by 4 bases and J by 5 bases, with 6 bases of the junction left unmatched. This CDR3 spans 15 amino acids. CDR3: CASSSGLAGVNEQYF. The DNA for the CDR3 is TGTGCCAGCAGCTCGGGACTAGCGGGTGTCAACGAGCAGTACTTC.

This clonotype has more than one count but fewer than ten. DNA of the CDR3: TGTGCCAGCCCGCTCTTCGGTGGGAATCAGCCCCAGCATTTT. It encodes CASPLFGGNQPQHF. This chain connects TRBV6-4 to TRBJ1-5; unclear D gene. CDR1 and CDR2 (germline): MRHNA, SNTAGT. With 8 bases removed from V and 4 bases from J, the gap between germline ends came to 15 bases. The CDR3 consists of 14 residues.

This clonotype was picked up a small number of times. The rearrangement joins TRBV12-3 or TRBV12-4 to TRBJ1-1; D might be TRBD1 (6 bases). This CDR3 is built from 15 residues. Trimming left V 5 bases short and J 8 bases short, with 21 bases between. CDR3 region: CASSPRTVSGQEAFF. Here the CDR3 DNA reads TGTGCCAGCAGTCCCCGGACAGTGTCGGGGCAGGAAGCTTTCTTT.

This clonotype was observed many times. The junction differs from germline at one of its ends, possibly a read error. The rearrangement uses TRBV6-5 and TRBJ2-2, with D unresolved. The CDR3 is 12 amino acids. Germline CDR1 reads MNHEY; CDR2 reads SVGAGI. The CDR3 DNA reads TGCGCCAGCAGTTACAACACCGGGGAGCTGTTTTTT. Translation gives CASSYNTGELFF.

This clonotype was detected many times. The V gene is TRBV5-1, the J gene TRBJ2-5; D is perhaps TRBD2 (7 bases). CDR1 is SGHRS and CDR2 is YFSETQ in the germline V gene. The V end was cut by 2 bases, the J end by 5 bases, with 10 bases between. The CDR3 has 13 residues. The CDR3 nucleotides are TGCGCCAGCAGCTTACAGGGAGGGGAGACCCAGTACTTC. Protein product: CASSLQGGETQYF.

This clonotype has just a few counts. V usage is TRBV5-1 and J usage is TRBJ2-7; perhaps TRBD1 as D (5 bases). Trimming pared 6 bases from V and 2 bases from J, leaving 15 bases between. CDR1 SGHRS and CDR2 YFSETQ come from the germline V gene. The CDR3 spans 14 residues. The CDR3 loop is CASNPGDSAYEQYF. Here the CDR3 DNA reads TGCGCCAGCAACCCGGGCGACAGTGCCTACGAGCAGTACTTC.

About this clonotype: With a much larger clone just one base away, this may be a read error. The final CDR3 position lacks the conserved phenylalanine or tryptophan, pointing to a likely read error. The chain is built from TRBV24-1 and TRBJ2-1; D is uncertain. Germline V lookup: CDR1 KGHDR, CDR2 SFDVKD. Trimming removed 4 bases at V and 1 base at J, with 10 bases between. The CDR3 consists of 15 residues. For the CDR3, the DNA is TGTGCCACCAGTGAGCCAGTAACATCCTACAATGAGCAGTTCATC. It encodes CATSEPVTSYNEQFI.